Each of the 22 T cell receptor beta chains below was sequenced from the same sample in a study of STAT3 mutations in large granular lymphocyte leukemia. General study points: Every T-LGLL patient had at least one immunodominant TCRbeta clonotype.

Their target antigens are unknown. Profiling relied on immunoSEQ multiplex PCR, and the TCRdb table lists in-frame clones only, not all of them. Among under 5,500 clones, 50% to 75% were seen once, and the ten largest hold 35% to 45%. Sequencing was done on a sample of PBMCs. These receptors were taken from a human donor with T large granular lymphocyte leukemia. Some clones in this sample may be carry-over from other donors' samples.

The chain has TRBV7-9 and TRBJ2-3; 12 nucleotides match TRBD2. This CDR3 is built from 15 residues. The V gene end was trimmed by 5 bases and the J gene end by 5 bases; junction bases not matched to a gene: 5. Germline CDR1 is SEHNR and CDR2 is FQNEAQ (reference sequence). CDR3 loop: CASSPSGGARDTQYF. The CDR3 bases are TGTGCCAGCAGCCCTAGCGGGGGGGCCAGAGATACGCAGTATTTT.

This clone was seen a handful of times. The chain uses TRBV27 and TRBJ1-5; TRBD1 aligns across 8 bases. The CDR3 totals 13 residues. Per germline, CDR1 MNHEY and CDR2 SMNVEV (reference sequence). The J segment lost 6 bases and the V segment lost 6 bases, leaving 4 bases of the junction unmatched. The CDR3 sequence is CASSRQGFQPQHF. CDR3 nucleotides: TGTGCCAGCAGCCGACAGGGGTTTCAGCCCCAGCATTTT.

The J gene is TRBJ2-7, the V gene TRBV5-1, with 13 bases aligning to TRBD2. Trimming took 3 bases from V and 3 from J; bases not matched to a gene: 12. Germline V gene data show CDR1 as SGHRS and CDR2 as YFSETQ. The CDR3 runs 18 residues. CDR3 DNA sequence: TGCGCCAGCAGCTCCCGAGGGACTAGCGGGGCAGGGCTCTACGAGCAGTACTTC. Its protein product is CASSSRGTSGAGLYEQYF.

The CDR3 loop reads CSVVKGADEQYF. The CDR3 DNA reads TGCAGCGTTGTTAAGGGGGCGGATGAGCAGTACTTC. The chain employs TRBV29-1 and TRBJ2-7; 7 bases align to TRBD1. CDR3 size: 12 residues. CDR1 and CDR2 from the germline V gene are SQVTM and ANQGSEA. With 4 bases clipped from V and 7 bases from J, the junction kept 7 bases outside the gene matches.

This clone was found a few times. The chain recombines TRBV27 with TRBJ2-7; tentatively, D is TRBD1 (5 bases). The CDR3 has 14 amino acids. With 3 bases removed from V and 1 base from J, the gap between germline ends came to 10 bases. The V gene's germline CDR1 is MNHEY and CDR2 SMNVEV (reference sequence). The CDR3 loop is CASSFSGPSYEQYF. For the CDR3, the DNA is TGTGCCAGCAGTTTTTCAGGGCCTTCCTACGAGCAGTACTTC.

This clone was seen a handful of times. The chain carries TRBV30 and TRBJ1-5; D not certain. From germline, CDR1 is GTSNPN and CDR2 SVGIG (reference sequence). CDR3 length: 15 amino acids. The ends were cut back, 0 bases at V and 0 bases at J, with 9 bases in the middle. The chain's CDR3 is CAWSVRGGSNQPQHF. The CDR3 nucleotides read TGTGCCTGGAGTGTACGAGGCGGTAGCAATCAGCCCCAGCATTTT.

The gene calls are TRBV18 and TRBJ1-2; D unresolved. V lost 1 base to trimming and J lost 6 bases, with 9 bases between them. Germline assignment: CDR1 KGHSH and CDR2 LQKENI. The CDR3 consists of 13 residues. The CDR3 protein is CASSPREENGYTF. In DNA form, the CDR3 reads TGTGCCAGCTCACCACGGGAGGAGAATGGCTACACCTTC.

The CDR3 DNA reads TGTGCCAGTCAGCGGGCCCTGAGCACAGATACGCAGTATTTT. Translating it yields CASQRALSTDTQYF. The gene calls are TRBV27 and TRBJ2-3; D is possibly TRBD2 (6 bases). The CDR3 loop spans 14 amino acids. Germline-derived CDR1 and CDR2 are MNHEY and SMNVEV (reference sequence). Trimming left V 9 bases short and J 0 bases short, with 13 bases between.

This chain links TRBV4-3 with TRBJ1-1; D not certain. Trimming shortened V by 0 bases and J by 4 bases, and 9 bases separated the two germline ends. Germline V gives CDR1 LGHNA, CDR2 YSLEER. CDR3 length equals 14 residues. CDR3 protein: CASSQEYAGTEAFF. DNA of the CDR3: TGCGCCAGCAGCCAAGAATATGCAGGCACTGAAGCTTTCTTT.

This chain joins TRBV29-1 and TRBJ1-1; TRBD1 might be the D (6 bases). The CDR3 spans 14 residues. The V end lost 5 bases, the J end lost 4 bases, and 17 bases lay between the germline ends. The germline gives CDR1 SQVTM, CDR2 ANQGSEA. The CDR3, as DNA: TGCAGCGTTCTCCAGGGGATGATAGGCACTGAAGCTTTCTTT. Protein: CSVLQGMIGTEAFF.

The V call is TRBV7-2, the J call TRBJ2-7, with D perhaps matching TRBD2 (5 bases). Germline V gene lookup returns CDR1 SGHTA and CDR2 FQGNSA. CDR3 length: 13 residues. V was clipped by 6 bases and J by 3 bases, with 12 bases between them. CDR3: CASSAVRGYEQYF. CDR3 sequence (DNA): TGTGCCAGCAGTGCGGTACGGGGCTACGAGCAGTACTTC.

V is TRBV7-9 and J is TRBJ2-7; 8 bases agree with TRBD2. Losses at the gene ends were 5 bases for V and 0 bases for J; bases not matched to a gene: 9. Per the germline V gene, CDR1 is SEHNR and CDR2 is FQNEAQ (reference sequence). This CDR3 is built from 16 residues. The CDR3 bases are TGTGCCAGCAGCCGGGGGGGAGCGGGGGCCTCCTACGAGCAGTACTTC. It yields the protein CASSRGGAGASYEQYF. Combining the CDR3 with reference TRBV7-9 and TRBJ2-7 gives the whole variable domain DTGVSQNPRHKITKRGQNVTFRCDPISEHNRLYWYRQTLGQGPEFLTYFQNEAQLEKSRLLSDRFSAERPKGSFSTLEIQRTEQGDSAMYLCASSRGGAGASYEQYFGPGTRLTVT.

This rearrangement joins TRBV18 to TRBJ2-7; 9 bases are shared with TRBD2. Germline CDR1 is KGHSH and CDR2 is LQKENI. V shed 3 bases and J 1 base; nucleotides not matched to a gene: 1. The CDR3 has 14 residues. CDR3 residues: CASSPAGGSYEQYF. The CDR3 nucleotides read TGTGCCAGCTCACCGGCGGGAGGGTCCTACGAGCAGTACTTC.

This sequence joins TRBV7-8 and TRBJ1-1, with unresolved D. The V end lost 4 bases, the J end lost 2 bases, and 8 bases lay between the germline ends. The CDR3 sequence is 13 residues long. CDR1 is SGHVS and CDR2 is FQNEAQ in the germline V gene. CDR3 loop: CASSSIRNTEAFF. In DNA form, the CDR3 reads TGTGCCAGCAGCTCCATCAGAAACACTGAAGCTTTCTTT.

J is TRBJ1-1 and V is TRBV5-1; possibly TRBD1 for D (6 bases). This CDR3 comprises 14 residues. Germline V gene lookup returns CDR1 SGHRS and CDR2 YFSETQ. V was pared by 0 bases and J by 1 base, with 7 bases between. CDR3 coding DNA: TGCGCCAGCAGCTTGGAACAGGGGAACACTGAAGCTTTCTTT. Translated, it gives CASSLEQGNTEAFF.

The chain joins TRBV5-6 to TRBJ2-1; 8 bases are a match to TRBD2. This CDR3 region has 14 residues. Looked up from germline, CDR1 is SGHDT and CDR2 is YYEEEE. The trim removed 4 bases at V and 2 bases at J, leaving 2 bases unmatched. DNA of the CDR3: TGTGCCAGCAGCCTGGGACTAGCCTACAATGAGCAGTTCTTC. It specifies CASSLGLAYNEQFF.

This clone has more than one count but fewer than ten. The chain combines TRBV5-6 with TRBJ1-1; tentatively, D is TRBD1 (6 bases). The CDR3 has 13 residues. The ends were cut back, 7 bases at V and 5 bases at J, with 15 bases in the middle. CDR1 and CDR2 from the germline V gene are SGHDT and YYEEEE. The CDR3 coding sequence is TGTGCCAGCTACAGGGAGGTAGGAACTGAAGCTTTCTTT. It codes for CASYREVGTEAFF.

The rearrangement links TRBV5-1 to TRBJ2-5; TRBD2 matches at 9 bases. Germline CDR1 is SGHRS and CDR2 is YFSETQ. Germline trimming cut 0 bases from V and 5 bases from J; bases unmatched to any gene: 2. The CDR3 is 14 residues long. CDR3 residues: CASSLGSGRETQYF. In DNA, the CDR3 is TGCGCCAGCAGCTTGGGAAGCGGGAGGGAGACCCAGTACTTC.

In DNA form, the CDR3 reads TGTGCCTGGAGGGGGGACCCAGATACGCAGTATTTT. Translating gives CAWRGDPDTQYF. This chain joins TRBV30 and TRBJ2-3, with D perhaps given as TRBD1 or TRBD2 (5 bases each). Germline values: CDR1 GTSNPN, CDR2 SVGIG (reference sequence). The CDR3 extends over 12 amino acids. The V gene lost 3 bases and the J gene lost 4 bases, with 8 bases spanning the gap.

The rearrangement uses TRBV7-9 and TRBJ2-7; D gene ambiguous. The CDR3 runs 12 residues. Trimming stripped 5 bases from V and 7 bases from J, with 12 bases between. Germline V gives CDR1 SEHNR, CDR2 FQNEAQ (reference sequence). The CDR3 DNA is TGTGCCAGCAGCATGTCATCCGGGGAGCAGTACTTC. Translated, it gives CASSMSSGEQYF.

This clone has a handful of counts. An end of the junction does not agree with germline; a read error may underlie this. The chain links TRBV6-1 to TRBJ1-2, with a tentative D call TRBD1 (6 bases). There are 13 residues in the CDR3. Germline V gene lookup returns CDR1 MNHNS and CDR2 SASEGT. CDR3 residues: CASGEGGNYGYTF. CDR3 sequence (DNA): TGTGCCAGCGGTGAAGGGGGGAACTATGGCTACACCTTC.

The chain couples TRBV30 to TRBJ1-5, with TRBD1 as a possible D gene (5 bases). CDR3 length: 14 residues. V lost 3 bases, J lost 9 bases, and 18 bases lay in between. Germline V gene lookup returns CDR1 GTSNPN and CDR2 SVGIG (reference sequence). CDR3 bases: TGTGCCTGGAGCGTCGGGACCGTTCTGTGGCCCCAGCATTTT. This translates into CAWSVGTVLWPQHF.